This T cell receptor beta chain derives from a study of blood T cells in healthy people across ages. This clonotype showed up just a few times. Its matching antigen is unknown. Points from the study as a whole: When set beside aged donors, long-lived donors presented more naive CD4+ cells and higher diversity.

The V end was cut by 4 bases, the J end by 11 bases, with 20 bases between. There are 13 residues in the CDR3. Germline CDR1 is DFQATT and CDR2 is SNEGSKA (reference sequence). Then a second PCR, running roughly 7 to 11 cycles, was carried out with a sample-barcoded 5' primer and a J-beta primer mix. TCRdb re-derived calls from the 5' RACE reads in MiXCR, one entry per CDR3 protein. The data contain hundreds of thousands of distinct CDR3 sequences, about 56% of them singletons. This TCR was recovered from a man aged 40-55 years in good health. Source material: blood. The V call is TRBV20-1, the J call TRBJ2-5; D may be TRBD2 (6 bases). This CDR3 reads CSATPTGTHEQYF. Written as DNA, the CDR3 is TGCAGTGCTACCCCGACTGGGACTCATGAGCAGTACTTC.